Presented here are 25 T cell receptor beta chains from one specimen sequenced in a study of CD8 T cells in Susac syndrome. With random hexamers, reverse transcription was performed on about 0.45 to 1 ug of RNA. TCRdb processed the immunoSEQ multiplex PCR reads anew with MiXCR; each CDR3 protein has one entry. The sample consists of some 300,000 distinct CDR3 sequences, around 83% of them appearing once. What was sequenced was CD8+ T cells from PBMCs. The receptors stem from a human donor with multiple sclerosis.

The chain links TRBV29-1 to TRBJ2-6; the D is unclear. Germline V gene data show CDR1 as SQVTM and CDR2 as ANQGSEA. The CDR3 contains 17 residues. V was cut by 0 bases and J by 0 bases, with 12 bases left in between. The CDR3 spells CSVEDRHPYSGANVLTF. The CDR3 DNA sequence: TGCAGCGTTGAAGATCGCCACCCGTACTCTGGGGCCAACGTCCTGACTTTC.

The CDR3 region is CASRRDAREQYF. Here the CDR3 DNA reads TGTGCCAGCAGGAGGGACGCTCGGGAGCAGTACTTC. V usage is TRBV6-1 and J usage is TRBJ2-7, with D perhaps TRBD1 or TRBD2 (5 bases each). The CDR3 spans 12 residues. CDR1 and CDR2 (germline): MNHNS, SASEGT. The germline V and J ends were trimmed by 6 bases and 7 bases, with 13 bases remaining between them.

The chain joins TRBV13 to TRBJ1-1, with TRBD1 matching 9 bases. CDR3 size: 12 residues. The germline gives CDR1 PRHDT, CDR2 FYEKMQ (reference sequence). Trimming at V came to 10 bases and at J to 4 bases, leaving 4 bases not matched to a gene. The CDR3 nucleotides read TGTGCCACACAGGGGGCACGCACTGAAGCTTTCTTT. It is translated as CATQGARTEAFF.

The chain uses TRBV27 and TRBJ2-4; no clear D. Trimming took 4 bases from V and 2 from J, leaving 12 bases between them. Germline V gene lookup returns CDR1 MNHEY and CDR2 SMNVEV (reference sequence). This CDR3 contains 15 residues. This CDR3 is CASSSITASKNIQYF. The CDR3 DNA follows: TGTGCCAGCAGTTCCATCACCGCCTCCAAAAACATTCAGTACTTC.

This chain connects TRBV6-5 to TRBJ2-1; weak D call: TRBD1 (5 bases). Trimming took off 3 bases at V and 5 bases at J, with 14 bases between the two ends. The CDR3 consists of 15 residues. Germline CDR1 and CDR2: MNHEY and SVGAGI. The CDR3 DNA sequence: TGTGCCAGCAGTTATGGGGCGGAACACAACAATGAGCAGTTCTTC. Its translation is CASSYGAEHNNEQFF.

The V and J genes are TRBV28 and TRBJ2-7, with TRBD1 matching 7 bases. With 6 bases clipped from V and 2 bases from J, the junction kept 4 bases outside the gene matches. Germline V gene data show CDR1 as MDHEN and CDR2 as SYDVKM. This CDR3 spans 13 amino acids. The CDR3 region is CASREGTAYEQYF. The DNA for the CDR3 is TGTGCCAGCAGGGAAGGGACAGCCTACGAGCAGTACTTC.

The sample holds a few counts of this clonotype. The chain recombines TRBV27 with TRBJ2-1; D call uncertain. Deletions cut 2 bases from V and 5 bases from J, with 7 bases between. CDR3 length equals 13 residues. The germline gives CDR1 MNHEY, CDR2 SMNVEV (reference sequence). This CDR3 reads CASSLVRNNEQFF. DNA of the CDR3: TGTGCCAGCAGTTTAGTGAGAAACAATGAGCAGTTCTTC.

This chain uses TRBV7-9 with TRBJ2-7, with a possible D match to TRBD1 (6 bases). The germline V gene encodes CDR1 SEHNR and CDR2 FQNEAQ (reference sequence). The CDR3 sequence is 12 residues long. The V gene lost 5 bases and the J gene lost 4 bases, with 9 bases spanning the gap. The CDR3 sequence: CASSVQGYEQYF. DNA for the CDR3: TGTGCCAGCAGCGTACAGGGTTACGAGCAGTACTTC.

This sequence joins TRBV5-1 and TRBJ1-1; 9 bases are a match to TRBD1. Losses at the gene ends were 2 bases for V and 0 bases for J; bases not matched to a gene: 8. This CDR3 spans 17 amino acids. Per the germline V gene, CDR1 is SGHRS and CDR2 is YFSETQ. The DNA for the CDR3 is TGCGCCAGCAGCTTAATGACAGGGGGGAGTTTGAACACTGAAGCTTTCTTT. As protein: CASSLMTGGSLNTEAFF.

V usage is TRBV3-1 and J usage is TRBJ1-2; D unclear. There are 14 residues in the CDR3. Germline V gene data show CDR1 as LGHDT and CDR2 as YNNKEL (reference sequence). Trimming left V 1 base short and J 2 bases short, with 8 bases between. CDR3 sequence reads: CASSQVGENYGYTF. In nucleotides, the CDR3 is TGTGCCAGCAGCCAAGTTGGGGAGAACTATGGCTACACCTTC.

The chain couples TRBV2 to TRBJ1-1; unclear D gene. The germline gives CDR1 SNHLY, CDR2 FYNNEI. The V end lost 3 bases, the J end lost 0 bases, and 8 bases lay between the germline ends. The CDR3 loop spans 14 amino acids. Here the CDR3 reads CASSDPWVNTEAFF. CDR3 DNA sequence: TGTGCCAGCAGTGATCCTTGGGTGAACACTGAAGCTTTCTTT.

V and J are TRBV20-1 and TRBJ2-2, with 11 bases lining up with TRBD2. V lost 1 base to trimming and J lost 5 bases; unmatched junction nucleotides: 0. CDR3 length: 14 amino acids. Germline values: CDR1 DFQATT, CDR2 SNEGSKA (reference sequence). The DNA of the CDR3 is TGCAGTGCTAGAGGACTAGCGGGGACCGGGGAGCTGTTTTTT. It translates to CSARGLAGTGELFF.

The V call is TRBV5-6, the J call TRBJ1-1; D is ambiguous. Germline V gene data show CDR1 as SGHDT and CDR2 as YYEEEE. There are 13 residues in the CDR3. With 0 bases removed from V and 5 bases from J, the gap between germline ends came to 8 bases. CDR3 nucleotide sequence: TGTGCCAGCAGCTTGGAATCCCGAACTGAAGCTTTCTTT. Amino acid sequence: CASSLESRTEAFF.

The V gene is TRBV5-1, the J gene TRBJ1-5; tentative D call: TRBD1 (6 bases). Germline loops: CDR1 SGHRS, CDR2 YFSETQ. V lost 2 bases and J 4 bases, leaving 16 bases between the germline ends. This CDR3 is 16 amino acids long. CDR3 residues: CASSLTGDILNQPQHF. CDR3 in DNA: TGCGCCAGCAGCTTAACGGGGGACATTTTAAATCAGCCCCAGCATTTT.

The gene calls are TRBV7-8 and TRBJ2-7; D is possibly TRBD1 (6 bases). Germline V gene data show CDR1 as SGHVS and CDR2 as FQNEAQ. The length of the CDR3 is 12 residues. V was clipped by 5 bases and J by 5 bases, with 10 bases between them. The CDR3, as DNA: TGTGCCAGCAGCCCCCGGACAGACGAGCAGTACTTC. This codes for CASSPRTDEQYF.

The chain joins TRBV9 to TRBJ2-7, with D possibly being TRBD1 or TRBD2 (6 bases each). The germline V gene encodes CDR1 SGDLS and CDR2 YYNGEE. The V and J ends lost 4 bases and 2 bases respectively, with 16 bases between them. The length of the CDR3 is 15 residues. CDR3 DNA: TGTGCCAGCAGCCCCCGAACGGGGGCCACCTACGAGCAGTACTTC. Its translation is CASSPRTGATYEQYF.

The gene calls are TRBV6-1 and TRBJ2-7; weak D call: TRBD2 (6 bases). The CDR3 is 14 residues long. CDR1 MNHNS and CDR2 SASEGT come from the germline V gene. V lost 7 bases and J lost 3, with 16 bases in between. DNA of the CDR3: TGTGCCAGCATCCCAAGGGAGGTAAACTACGAGCAGTACTTC. As protein: CASIPREVNYEQYF.

This sequence joins TRBV20-1 and TRBJ2-1; 11 nucleotides align to TRBD1. V dropped 2 bases and J dropped 4; count of bases not matched to a gene: 7. Germline CDR1 DFQATT, CDR2 SNEGSKA (reference sequence). The CDR3 is 16 amino acids. The CDR3 DNA sequence: TGCAGTGCTAGACCCCCGGACAGGGGGCTATACAATGAGCAGTTCTTC. Its translation: CSARPPDRGLYNEQFF.

V gene TRBV5-5 combines with J gene TRBJ1-5; D is unresolved. The V gene's germline CDR1 is SGHKS and CDR2 YYEKEE (reference sequence). Trimming cost V 1 base and J 6 bases, with 11 bases left between them. The CDR3 spans 14 residues. CDR3 protein: CASSLRAVIQPQHF. Here the CDR3 DNA reads TGTGCCAGCAGCTTGCGGGCGGTTATTCAGCCCCAGCATTTT.

The rearrangement uses TRBV15 and TRBJ2-1, with TRBD2 as a possible D gene (5 bases). Trimming shortened V by 1 base and J by 6 bases, and 13 bases separated the two germline ends. The CDR3 length is 15 residues. Germline CDR1 and CDR2: LNHNV and YYDKDF (reference sequence). The CDR3 here is CATSRGGSKGNEQFF. The CDR3 nucleotides are TGTGCCACCAGCAGAGGAGGGAGCAAGGGCAATGAGCAGTTCTTC.

The rearrangement joins TRBV15 to TRBJ1-5; D unclear. Germline assignment: CDR1 LNHNV and CDR2 YYDKDF (reference sequence). CDR3 length: 15 amino acids. Trimming took off 0 bases at V and 5 bases at J, with 11 bases between the two ends. CDR3: CATSRDRNPYQPQHF. CDR3 sequence (DNA): TGTGCCACCAGCAGAGACAGAAACCCCTATCAGCCCCAGCATTTT.

The chain carries TRBV7-6 and TRBJ2-5; 10 positions agree with TRBD2. The germline V gene encodes CDR1 SGHVS and CDR2 FNYEAQ. This CDR3 has 16 residues. Unmatched junction bases numbered 9, after V lost 6 bases and J lost 2 bases. Written as DNA, the CDR3 is TGTGCCAGCAGGCGCCTTGGACTAGCGGAACAAGAGACCCAGTACTTC. The encoded protein is CASRRLGLAEQETQYF.

The V gene is TRBV27, the J gene TRBJ2-2, with unresolved D. The germline gives CDR1 MNHEY, CDR2 SMNVEV (reference sequence). The length of the CDR3 is 13 residues. Between the trimmed V and J ends, which lost 1 base and 6 bases, there was a span of 6 bases. CDR3 sequence: CASSLLAAGELFF. As DNA, the CDR3 is TGTGCCAGCAGTTTATTGGCGGCCGGGGAGCTGTTTTTT.

This clonotype was observed once. The gene calls are TRBV2 and TRBJ2-5; 8 nucleotides match TRBD2. With V trimmed by 6 bases and J by 5 bases, 11 bases remained unmatched. The length of the CDR3 is 15 residues. Germline V gene data show CDR1 as SNHLY and CDR2 as FYNNEI. For the CDR3, the DNA is TGTGCCAGCAGGGCCCGACTAGCGCTGGGGGAGACCCAGTACTTC. Translation gives CASRARLALGETQYF. Full variable domain (rest looked up from reference TRBV2 and TRBJ2-5): EPEVTQTPSHQVTQMGQEVILRCVPISNHLYFYWYRQILGQKVEFLVSFYNNEISEKSEIFDDQFSVERPDGSNFTLKIRSTKLEDSAMYFCASRARLALGETQYFGPGTRLLVL.

This clonotype has only a few counts. The chain recombines TRBV9 with TRBJ2-1, with 8 bases identical to TRBD2. Per germline, CDR1 SGDLS and CDR2 YYNGEE. Germline trimming cut 1 base from V and 7 bases from J; bases unmatched to any gene: 7. There are 15 residues in the CDR3. The CDR3 DNA is TGTGCCAGCAGCGTACTTTTAGCGGGGCCGAATGAGCAGTTCTTC. Protein: CASSVLLAGPNEQFF. Based on the CDR3 plus reference TRBV9 and TRBJ2-1, the full variable domain is DSGVTQTPKHLITATGQRVTLRCSPRSGDLSVYWYQQSLDQGLQFLIQYYNGEERAKGNILERFSAQQFPDLHSELNLSSLELGDSALYFCASSVLLAGPNEQFFGPGTRLTVL.